The present TCR beta chain was sequenced within a study of Graves' ophthalmopathy and Graves' hyperthyroidism. Study-level points and caveats: The majority of expanded thyroid clonotypes above 0.001 frequency also occurred in blood.

To note about this clonotype: What it recognizes is unknown.

Beta-chain TCR CDR3 regions were amplified from RNA transcripts. Second-round multiplex PCR followed a first-round RT-PCR using HTBI primers. TCRdb processed the multiplex PCR reads anew with MiXCR; each CDR3 protein has one entry. The table has about 1.2 million distinct CDR3 sequences, roughly two fifths seen once. The V end was cut by 4 bases, the J end by 1 base, with 13 bases between. The germline V gene has CDR1 LGHNA and CDR2 YSLEER. This CDR3 has 15 amino acids. Specimen: peripheral blood or thyroid tissue (not recorded which). The receptor's source is an adult man with Graves' hyperthyroidism. V is TRBV4-3 and J is TRBJ1-1, with D perhaps TRBD1 (5 bases). CDR3 protein: CASSPPGEKNTEAFF. The DNA for the CDR3 is TGCGCCAGCAGCCCCCCGGGGGAGAAGAACACTGAAGCTTTCTTT.